The clone carrying this TCR beta chain came up a few times. Antigen: not known. Sequencing libraries made from TCR beta cDNA carried unique molecular identifiers. TCRdb used MiXCR to reprocess the PCR reads, holding one entry per CDR3 protein. Among fewer than 850,000 distinct CDR3 sequences, roughly 27% were seen once, and the ten largest hold around 0.55%. These data belong to a study of post-analysis software for immune sequencing data. Study outcomes and limitations: By F measure, samples from a shared preparation batch strongly co-clustered. TRBV5-6, TRBV5-1 and TRBV20-1 were among four or five TRBV segments more frequent in patients than controls.

Looked up from germline, CDR1 is DFQATT and CDR2 is SNEGSKA (reference sequence). V dropped 1 base and J dropped 3 bases, with 17 bases sitting between them. The CDR3 has 16 residues. The receptor was derived from a girl between 10 and 17 years old with multiple sclerosis. The chain has TRBV20-1 and TRBJ2-3; D possibly matches TRBD1 or TRBD2 (6 bases each). Material: blood. Here the CDR3 reads CSARGGTSAGTDTQYF. For the CDR3, the DNA is TGCAGTGCTAGAGGGGGGACAAGCGCGGGGACAGATACGCAGTATTTT.